Presented here are 25 T cell receptor beta chains from one specimen sequenced in a study of early T cells in non-severe SARS-CoV-2 infection. TCRdb reprocessed the 5' RACE reads via MiXCR and lists one record per CDR3 protein. The sample contains approximately 30,000 distinct CDR3 sequences, approximately 7% of which appear only once. The specimen was whole blood. These receptor sequences come from an adult who was a healthcare worker with PCR-confirmed SARS-CoV-2 infection or an uninfected control (not recorded which).

At least ten counts were recorded for this clonotype. This chain uses TRBV18 with TRBJ2-5; D not resolved. CDR3 length: 13 amino acids. Trimming shortened V by 6 bases and J by 3 bases, and 11 bases separated the two germline ends. CDR1 is KGHSH, CDR2 LQKENI, per germline. The CDR3: CASSGNTEETQYF. The CDR3 DNA reads TGTGCCAGCTCCGGCAATACGGAAGAGACCCAGTACTTC. Drawing the rest from reference TRBV18 and TRBJ2-5, the complete variable domain is NAGVMQNPRHLVRRRGQEARLRCSPMKGHSHVYWYRQLPEEGLKFMVYLQKENIIDESGMPKERFSAEFPKEGPSILRIQQVVRGDSAAYFCASSGNTEETQYFGPGTRLLVL.

V and J are TRBV19 and TRBJ1-5; possibly TRBD1 for D (6 bases). This CDR3 is 11 amino acids long. Looked up from germline, CDR1 is LNHDA and CDR2 is SQIVND (reference sequence). The CDR3 sequence: CSTGAGQPQHF. As DNA, the CDR3 is TGTTCAACGGGGGCGGGACAGCCCCAGCATTTT. The full variable domain, rest sourced from reference TRBV19 and TRBJ1-5, is DGGITQSPKYLFRKEGQNVTLSCEQNLNHDAMYWYRQDPGQGLRLIYYSQIVNDFQKGDIAEGYSVSREKKESFPLTVTSAQKNPTAFYLCSTGAGQPQHFGDGTRLSIL.

This clonotype was seen repeatedly, ten times or more. The chain uses TRBV10-3 and TRBJ2-7; TRBD1 matches at 10 bases. The CDR3 contains 14 residues. Germline assignment: CDR1 ENHRY and CDR2 SYGVKD. The V segment lost 6 bases and the J segment 3 bases; nucleotides outside the gene matches: 5. DNA for the CDR3: TGTGCCATCAGGGGGGACAGGGGCAACTACGAGCAGTACTTC. Its translation is CAIRGDRGNYEQYF.

V and J are TRBV18 and TRBJ2-5; TRBD1 matches at 9 bases. The germline V gene encodes CDR1 KGHSH and CDR2 LQKENI. The CDR3 sequence is 15 residues long. Trimming cost V 0 bases and J 4 bases; bases outside gene matches: 3. DNA of the CDR3: TGTGCCAGCTCACCACCCGAGACAGGGGGAGAGACCCAGTACTTC. Amino acids: CASSPPETGGETQYF.

This clonotype was seen ten or more times. The rearrangement links TRBV29-1 to TRBJ2-5; D is uncertain. V lost 4 bases to trimming and J lost 3 bases, with 3 bases between them. Germline V gives CDR1 SQVTM, CDR2 ANQGSEA. The CDR3 totals 10 residues. CDR3 nucleotide sequence: TGCAGCGTTGGGGAAGAGACCCAGTACTTC. As protein: CSVGEETQYF.

This clonotype came up a few times. The rearrangement joins TRBV12-3 or TRBV12-4 to TRBJ2-3; 7 bases align to TRBD2. The CDR3 totals 15 residues. Germline trimming cut 6 bases from V and 6 bases from J; bases unmatched to any gene: 12. The CDR3 nucleotides are TGTGCCAGCAGCCCCAGCGGGACCCCCTCTGATACGCAGTATTTT. Translating gives CASSPSGTPSDTQYF.

The J gene is TRBJ2-3, the V gene TRBV20-1; 9 bases match TRBD2. The CDR3 spans 15 residues. Germline V gene lookup returns CDR1 DFQATT and CDR2 SNEGSKA (reference sequence). V trimming: 0 bases; J trimming: 3 bases; junction bases outside the gene matches: 4. The CDR3 nucleotides are TGCAGTGCTAGAGAGGCTAGCGGGGATACAGATACGCAGTATTTT. It codes for CSAREASGDTDTQYF.

There are many counts of this clonotype. CDR3 in DNA: TGTGCCAGCAGTTTGCGGGAGGCCTCCTACAATGAGCAGTTCTTC. This translates into CASSLREASYNEQFF. The V call is TRBV12-3 or TRBV12-4, the J call TRBJ2-1; TRBD2 matches 8 bases. The CDR3 runs 15 residues. V lost 3 bases and J lost 0; bases outside the gene matches: 1.

This clonotype was counted ten times or more. V gene TRBV28 combines with J gene TRBJ1-5; D may be TRBD1 (5 bases). V shed 1 base and J shed 7 bases, with 14 bases lying between them. Germline V gives CDR1 MDHEN, CDR2 SYDVKM. This CDR3 spans 15 amino acids. The CDR3 DNA follows: TGTGCCAGCAGTTTATACGGGACGGTCGGCCAGCCCCAGCATTTT. Protein: CASSLYGTVGQPQHF.

This clonotype was seen ten or more times. The chain combines TRBV7-9 with TRBJ2-7, with no clear D. This CDR3 is 14 amino acids long. Trimming stripped 4 bases from V and 2 bases from J, with 12 bases between. Germline values: CDR1 SEHNR, CDR2 FQNEAQ (reference sequence). CDR3 residues: CASSWTDGAYEQYF. CDR3 DNA sequence: TGTGCCAGCAGCTGGACGGACGGAGCCTACGAGCAGTACTTC.

This clonotype was found many times. The rearrangement uses TRBV29-1 and TRBJ1-1; D is perhaps TRBD1 (5 bases). Germline V gives CDR1 SQVTM, CDR2 ANQGSEA. This CDR3 region has 13 residues. V was cut by 7 bases and J by 0 bases, with 12 bases left in between. CDR3 nucleotides: TGCAGCGCAGAACAGGTCTTGAACACTGAAGCTTTCTTT. Protein: CSAEQVLNTEAFF.

CDR3 protein: CSVVLLRGQGYTF. The CDR3 region has the DNA TGCAGCGTTGTACTTTTGAGGGGGCAAGGCTACACCTTC. The V call is TRBV29-1, the J call TRBJ1-2; 7 nucleotides align to TRBD1. This CDR3 has 13 amino acids. Per the germline V gene, CDR1 is SQVTM and CDR2 is ANQGSEA. The J segment lost 8 bases and the V segment lost 4 bases, leaving 10 bases of the junction unmatched. Using reference TRBV29-1 and TRBJ1-2 for the parts outside the CDR3, the full variable domain is SAVISQKPSRDICQRGTSLTIQCQVDSQVTMMFWYRQQPGQSLTLIATANQGSEATYESGFVIDKFPISRPNLTFSTLTVSNMSPEDSSIYLCSVVLLRGQGYTFGSGTRLTVV.

Ten or more counts support this clonotype. This rearrangement joins TRBV7-2 to TRBJ2-3; D uncertain. Germline CDR1 is SGHTA and CDR2 is FQGNSA. CDR3 length: 11 amino acids. Trimming cost V 4 bases and J 7 bases, with 6 bases left between them. The CDR3 DNA sequence: TGTGCCAGCAGCTCGACAAATACGCAGTATTTT. Protein product: CASSSTNTQYF.

J is TRBJ2-1 and V is TRBV7-6; D might be TRBD1 (5 bases). Trimming left V 5 bases short and J 1 base short, with 9 bases between. The CDR3 consists of 14 residues. Germline V lookup: CDR1 SGHVS, CDR2 FNYEAQ. CDR3 bases: TGTGCCAGCAGCCAGCCAGGGTCCTACAATGAGCAGTTCTTC. Translating it yields CASSQPGSYNEQFF.

This clonotype has ten or more counts. The chain employs TRBV30 and TRBJ2-1, with D tentatively TRBD2 (5 bases). Trimming pared 0 bases from V and 0 bases from J, leaving 6 bases between. Germline V gene lookup returns CDR1 GTSNPN and CDR2 SVGIG (reference sequence). The CDR3 loop spans 14 amino acids. The CDR3 DNA is TGTGCCTGGAGTGTAGGGAGCTCCTACAATGAGCAGTTCTTC. This translates into CAWSVGSSYNEQFF.

This clonotype was observed many times. This chain links TRBV28 with TRBJ1-3; D unresolved. The germline CDR1 and CDR2 sequences are MDHEN and SYDVKM. V gave up 6 bases and J gave up 4 bases, with 22 bases separating them. This CDR3 spans 17 amino acids. CDR3 in amino acids: CASRSSRGILLGNTIYF. The CDR3, as DNA: TGTGCCAGCAGGAGTTCCCGTGGGATCCTACTGGGAAACACCATATATTTT.

The chain joins TRBV7-2 to TRBJ1-1; a weak D match, TRBD1 (5 bases). Germline V gives CDR1 SGHTA, CDR2 FQGNSA. This CDR3 is 17 amino acids long. Between the trimmed V and J ends, which lost 2 bases and 5 bases, there was a span of 21 bases. CDR3 coding DNA: TGTGCCAGCAGCTTATTCCGACAGTTTGCATCGGTTACTGAAGCTTTCTTT. It translates to CASSLFRQFASVTEAFF.

This clonotype came up a few times. This could be a read error, since a much larger clone is one nucleotide away. This sequence joins TRBV5-4 and TRBJ2-7; 8 nucleotides line up with TRBD1. CDR1 is SGHNT and CDR2 is YYREEE in the germline V gene (reference sequence). There are 15 residues in the CDR3. V was pared by 4 bases and J by 3 bases, with 9 bases of the junction left unmatched. As DNA, the CDR3 is TGTGCCAGCAGCACCCGCGGGACAGGCATCTACGAGCAGTACTTC. Protein sequence: CASSTRGTGIYEQYF.

In this sample, this clonotype turned up a few times. This rearrangement joins TRBV7-9 to TRBJ2-1; D unresolved. Germline V gives CDR1 SEHNR, CDR2 FQNEAQ (reference sequence). The length of the CDR3 is 11 residues. V was shortened by 5 bases and J by 10 bases, with 9 bases between the two germline ends. CDR3 protein: CASSTLGEQFF. The CDR3 DNA follows: TGTGCCAGCAGCACCCTGGGGGAGCAGTTCTTC.

The sample holds many counts of this clonotype. The chain carries TRBV6-5 and TRBJ1-6; TRBD1 matches 7 bases. CDR1 MNHEY and CDR2 SVGAGI come from the germline V gene. This CDR3 has 13 amino acids. V was clipped by 6 bases and J by 7 bases; unmatched bases: 3. This CDR3 is CASRDRDNSPLHF. The CDR3 DNA follows: TGTGCCAGCAGAGACAGGGACAATTCACCCCTCCACTTT.

This clonotype came up many times. In nucleotides, the CDR3 is TGTGCCTGGAACGAGGGGATGGGGGAGCTGTTTTTT. This codes for CAWNEGMGELFF. V usage is TRBV30 and J usage is TRBJ2-2; D is possibly TRBD1 or TRBD2 (5 bases each). The length of the CDR3 is 12 residues. The V gene lost 4 bases and the J gene lost 8 bases, with 11 bases spanning the gap. Germline assignment: CDR1 GTSNPN and CDR2 SVGIG (reference sequence).

This clonotype was counted between two and nine times. The chain carries TRBV12-5 and TRBJ2-5; D call uncertain. V was trimmed by 7 bases and J by 2 bases, leaving 5 bases between them. The CDR3 runs to 11 residues. Germline V gene sequence: CDR1 LGHNT, CDR2 FRNRAP. The CDR3 DNA is TGTGCTAGTGTCCTACAAGAGACCCAGTACTTC. It is translated as CASVLQETQYF.

The chain couples TRBV6-2 or TRBV6-3 to TRBJ2-5, with D hard to call. CDR3 size: 13 residues. V dropped 5 bases and J dropped 5 bases, with 12 bases sitting between them. Germline assignment: CDR1 MNHEY and CDR2 SVGEGT. This CDR3 is CASSAPARETQYF. The CDR3 nucleotides read TGTGCCAGCAGTGCCCCCGCTAGGGAGACCCAGTACTTC.

This clonotype has a count of ten or more. The rearrangement uses TRBV10-3 and TRBJ2-2; 9 positions agree with TRBD1. The CDR3 is made up of 16 amino acids. Germline V gives CDR1 ENHRY, CDR2 SYGVKD. Trimming cost V 2 bases and J 3 bases; bases outside gene matches: 4. The CDR3 DNA sequence: TGTGCCATCAGTGAGCTCGACAGGGGGGACACCGGGGAGCTGTTTTTT. It translates to CAISELDRGDTGELFF.

This clonotype has ten or more counts. The gene calls are TRBV18 and TRBJ2-3; TRBD2 aligns across 7 bases. Germline V gene data show CDR1 as KGHSH and CDR2 as LQKENI. V lost 3 bases to trimming and J lost 4 bases; unmatched junction nucleotides: 7. The CDR3 is 15 amino acids. The CDR3 bases are TGTGCCAGCTCACCCTTCAGCGGGGTGTCAGATACGCAGTATTTT. Its protein product is CASSPFSGVSDTQYF.